These T cell receptor beta chains were read from a single sample in a study of T cell changes during pregnancy in multiple sclerosis. Clones were sequenced by immunoSEQ multiplex PCR, and TCRdb holds only the in-frame ones, with some missing. Of about 41,000 clones in the sample, over 90% were seen once. This specimen consisted of CD8+ T cells from peripheral blood mononuclear cells, obtained in the third trimester of pregnancy. These TCRs come from a female donor with multiple sclerosis, enrolled in a pregnancy study. Both conserved end residues are part of each CDR3. Fields, in order: D gene, J gene, clone size, V gene, CDR3 protein, CDR3 DNA. D genes are given only for firm matches. A clone size is listed for some rows: how often the clone was seen (once, few, many), or a class if it is expanded.

d_gene: -; j_gene: TRBJ1-2; abundance: -; v_gene: TRBV11-2; CDR3aa: CASSSLGRQDGYTF; CDR3nt: TGTGCCAGCAGCTCACTTGGGCGTCAGGATGGCTACACCTTC
d_gene: TRBD2; j_gene: TRBJ2-2; abundance: -; v_gene: TRBV9; CDR3aa: CASSVTPGGEGTGELFF; CDR3nt: TGTGCCAGCAGCGTAACCCCCGGCGGGGAGGGCACCGGGGAGCTGTTTTTT
d_gene: -; j_gene: TRBJ2-5; abundance: -; v_gene: TRBV21-1; CDR3aa: CASSKAGDRGRWSQNQETQYF; CDR3nt: TGTGCCAGCAGCAAAGCGGGGGACAGGGGAAGGTGGTCCCAAAACCAAGAGACCCAGTACTTC
d_gene: TRBD1; j_gene: TRBJ2-1; abundance: -; v_gene: TRBV2; CDR3aa: CASQEGQGAYNEQFF; CDR3nt: TGTGCCAGCCAAGAGGGACAGGGGGCTTACAATGAGCAGTTCTTC
d_gene: -; j_gene: TRBJ2-1; abundance: -; v_gene: TRBV7-3; CDR3aa: CASSFSSRGSSDEQFF; CDR3nt: TGTGCCAGCAGCTTCAGTAGTAGGGGCTCAAGCGATGAGCAGTTCTTC
d_gene: TRBD1; j_gene: TRBJ1-1; abundance: -; v_gene: TRBV27; CDR3aa: CASSGGQLGTEAFF; CDR3nt: TGTGCCAGCAGCGGGGGACAGCTCGGCACTGAAGCTTTCTTT
d_gene: TRBD2; j_gene: TRBJ2-7; abundance: -; v_gene: TRBV4-1; CDR3aa: CASSQLAGGLYEQYF; CDR3nt: TGCGCCAGCAGCCAACTAGCGGGAGGGCTTTACGAGCAGTACTTC
d_gene: TRBD2; j_gene: TRBJ2-2; abundance: -; v_gene: TRBV4-2; CDR3aa: CASSQEVAGGANTGELFF; CDR3nt: TGTGCCAGCAGCCAAGAGGTTGCGGGGGGCGCGAACACCGGGGAGCTGTTTTTT
d_gene: -; j_gene: TRBJ1-1; abundance: few; v_gene: TRBV7-2; CDR3aa: CASSLAVGHLMNTEAFF; CDR3nt: TGTGCCAGCAGCTTAGCGGTTGGCCACCTGATGAACACTGAAGCTTTCTTT
d_gene: -; j_gene: TRBJ2-1; abundance: once; v_gene: TRBV7-6; CDR3aa: CASSLDPPDGNNEQFF; CDR3nt: TGTGCCAGCAGCTTAGATCCTCCGGACGGGAACAATGAGCAGTTCTTC
d_gene: TRBD2; j_gene: TRBJ2-3; abundance: -; v_gene: TRBV4-3; CDR3aa: CASSRVLAGEDTQYF; CDR3nt: TGCGCCAGCAGCCGCGTTCTAGCGGGGGAGGATACGCAGTATTTT